What follows are 13 T cell receptor beta chains derived from one specimen sequenced in a study of T cell responses to AZD1222 COVID-19 vaccine. TCRdb's table, derived via immunoSEQ multiplex PCR, lists solely in-frame clones and lacks some. There are around 15,000 clones in the sample; roughly 80% occur only once, and approximately 40% lies in the top ten. This material consisted of peripheral blood, taken 28 days after the second AZD1222 dose. The receptor source for this set is an adult who received the AZD1222 COVID-19 vaccine.

This clone showed up just once. The CDR3 here is CASSSTRTGSYEQYF. CDR3 in DNA: TGTGCCAGCAGTTCCACCAGGACAGGGTCCTACGAGCAGTACTTC. This chain joins TRBV6-2 or TRBV6-3 and TRBJ2-7, with 8 bases lining up with TRBD1. Germline V gene sequence: CDR1 MNHEY, CDR2 SVGEGT. V shed 4 bases and J 1 base; nucleotides not matched to a gene: 6. CDR3 size: 15 residues.

The gene calls are TRBV11-1 and TRBJ1-4; D gene uncertain. The CDR3 covers 13 residues. The germline gives CDR1 SGHAT, CDR2 FQDESV (reference sequence). V was trimmed by 2 bases and J by 6 bases, leaving 7 bases between them. The CDR3 loop reads CASSLKLHEKLFF. In DNA, the CDR3 is TGTGCCAGCAGCTTAAAGCTTCATGAAAAACTGTTTTTT.

The chain couples TRBV19 to TRBJ2-3; the D gene is possibly TRBD2 (5 bases). V lost 6 bases, J lost 4 bases, and 14 bases lay in between. The CDR3 extends over 14 amino acids. Germline V gene data show CDR1 as LNHDA and CDR2 as SQIVND (reference sequence). The CDR3 DNA reads TGTGCCAGTAGGTCTAGCCCCGCGGCAGATACGCAGTATTTT. Translation gives CASRSSPAADTQYF.

The J gene is TRBJ1-2, the V gene TRBV9; D uncertain. Trimming pared 3 bases from V and 1 base from J, leaving 19 bases between. Germline values: CDR1 SGDLS, CDR2 YYNGEE. The CDR3 is made up of 17 amino acids. The CDR3 DNA is TGTGCCAGCAGCGGCGGCGGGCCCTACTTGCTTAACTATGGCTACACCTTC. It is translated as CASSGGGPYLLNYGYTF.

V is TRBV19 and J is TRBJ1-1, with D uncertain. The germline CDR1 and CDR2 sequences are LNHDA and SQIVND (reference sequence). Between the trimmed V and J ends, which lost 9 bases and 1 base, there was a span of 12 bases. The CDR3 contains 13 residues. The CDR3 DNA follows: TGTGCCAGCAGAGTCGTGGCGAACACTGAAGCTTTCTTT. Translating gives CASRVVANTEAFF. Full variable domain (remainder filled in from reference TRBV19 and TRBJ1-1): DGGITQSPKYLFRKEGQNVTLSCEQNLNHDAMYWYRQDPGQGLRLIYYSQIVNDFQKGDIAEGYSVSREKKESFPLTVTSAQKNPTAFYLCASRVVANTEAFFGQGTRLTVV.

This chain connects TRBV5-1 to TRBJ2-2, with a tentative D call TRBD1 (5 bases). The CDR3 covers 17 residues. Per the germline V gene, CDR1 is SGHRS and CDR2 is YFSETQ. V dropped 7 bases and J dropped 0 bases, with 19 bases sitting between them. CDR3 residues: CASYPWGGSPNTGELFF. DNA for the CDR3: TGCGCCAGCTACCCCTGGGGCGGCAGTCCGAACACCGGGGAGCTGTTTTTT.

The chain links TRBV2 to TRBJ1-5, with D uncertain. The V end lost 6 bases, the J end lost 4 bases, and 10 bases lay between the germline ends. Germline V lookup: CDR1 SNHLY, CDR2 FYNNEI. The CDR3 covers 13 residues. The CDR3 loop reads CASRADRNQPQHF. CDR3 bases: TGTGCCAGCAGGGCAGATAGGAATCAGCCCCAGCATTTT.

The chain has TRBV5-1 and TRBJ2-1, with 8 positions matching TRBD2. J was trimmed by 3 bases and V by 0 bases; bases with no gene match: 5. The CDR3 contains 16 residues. Germline lookup yields CDR1 SGHRS and CDR2 YFSETQ. The CDR3 nucleotides read TGCGCCAGCAGCTTGGCGAGTAGCGGGGACTACAATGAGCAGTTCTTC. Protein sequence: CASSLASSGDYNEQFF.

This clone showed up just a few times. This chain links TRBV15 with TRBJ1-2; D is uncertain. Trimming took off 0 bases at V and 3 bases at J, with 2 bases between the two ends. The CDR3 contains 12 residues. Germline values: CDR1 LNHNV, CDR2 YYDKDF (reference sequence). CDR3 DNA sequence: TGTGCCACCAGCAGAGATTACTATGGCTACACCTTC. Its translation is CATSRDYYGYTF.

The chain recombines TRBV12-1 with TRBJ2-1; whether TRBD2, the table's D call, matches the DNA was not checked. TRBV12-1 is a documented pseudogene. This CDR3 region has 15 residues. CDR3 sequence (DNA): TGTGCCAGCAGCTTTTCTAGCGGCTATGGGAATGAGCAGTTCTTC. Encoded protein: CASSFSSGYGNEQFF.

This chain connects TRBV19 to TRBJ2-7, with a weak D call TRBD1 (6 bases). Germline V gene sequence: CDR1 LNHDA, CDR2 SQIVND (reference sequence). Trimming left V 7 bases short and J 3 bases short, with 16 bases between. The CDR3 is made up of 14 amino acids. CDR3 amino acids: CASTKSGTNYEQYF. Here the CDR3 DNA reads TGTGCCAGTACTAAATCCGGGACAAACTACGAGCAGTACTTC.

The V gene is TRBV7-2, the J gene TRBJ1-5; the D gene is possibly TRBD1 (5 bases). V shed 5 bases and J shed 7 bases, with 12 bases lying between them. Germline lookup yields CDR1 SGHTA and CDR2 FQGNSA. The CDR3 consists of 13 residues. The DNA for the CDR3 is TGTGCCAGCAGCCTTGGTGGGGACCAGCCCCAGCATTTT. Protein sequence: CASSLGGDQPQHF. Drawing the rest from reference TRBV7-2 and TRBJ1-5, the complete variable domain is GAGVSQSPSNKVTEKGKDVELRCDPISGHTALYWYRQSLGQGLEFLIYFQGNSAPDKSGLPSDRFSAERTGGSVSTLTIQRTQQEDSAVYLCASSLGGDQPQHFGDGTRLSIL.

The rearrangement links TRBV3-1 (or the pseudogene TRBV3-2) to TRBJ2-3; tentative D call: TRBD2 (6 bases). V was pared by 0 bases and J by 1 base, with 11 bases between. This CDR3 is 16 amino acids long. The germline V gene has CDR1 LGHDT and CDR2 YNNKEL (reference sequence). CDR3 coding DNA: TGTGCCAGCAGCCAAGAGACTAGACCCGGCACAGATACGCAGTATTTT. Translating it yields CASSQETRPGTDTQYF.